In this sample, the clone carrying this TCR beta chain turned up once. Its cognate antigen is unknown. The junction departs from germline at one end; a sequencing error may be responsible. The data were obtained in a study of glioma-infiltrating T cells. Findings of the study overall: Very few CDR3 sequences were shared between tissue and blood.

CDR1 is SEHNR and CDR2 is FQNEAQ in the germline V gene (reference sequence). The CDR3 contains 14 residues. Amplification of TCR alpha and beta CDR3 regions from RNA used iRepertoire nested multiplex PCR. One-step reverse transcription and amplification started from around 100-400 ng of tissue mRNA or PBMC total RNA. TCRdb re-called the multiplex PCR reads with MiXCR, one entry per CDR3 protein. Altogether 100,000 to 150,000 distinct CDR3 sequences are present, more than 20% being singletons, with the ten largest covering roughly 29%. Input material: glioma tissue, nonneoplastic brain tissue, or PBMCs (not recorded which). This chain connects TRBV7-9 to TRBJ2-1, with 7 nucleotides matching TRBD1. The receptor was derived from a human donor with low-grade glioma or glioblastoma, undergoing nonglioma brain surgery, or in good health (not recorded which). CDR3 sequence: CASSPTGVGNEEFF. The CDR3 bases are TGTGCCAGCAGCCCTACAGGGGTTGGTAATGAGGAGTTCTTC.